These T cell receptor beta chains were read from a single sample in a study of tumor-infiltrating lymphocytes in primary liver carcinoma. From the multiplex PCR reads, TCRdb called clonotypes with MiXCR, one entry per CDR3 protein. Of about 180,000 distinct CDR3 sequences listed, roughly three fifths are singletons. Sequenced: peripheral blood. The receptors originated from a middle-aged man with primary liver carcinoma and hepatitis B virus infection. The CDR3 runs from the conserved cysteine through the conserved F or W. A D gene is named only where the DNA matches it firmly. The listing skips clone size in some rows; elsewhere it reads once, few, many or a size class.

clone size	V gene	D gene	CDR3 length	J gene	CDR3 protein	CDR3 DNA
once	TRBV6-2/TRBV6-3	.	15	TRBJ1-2	CASSQTLEGTFGYTF	TGTGCCAGCAGCCAGACCCTCGAAGGAACCTTTGGCTACACCTTC
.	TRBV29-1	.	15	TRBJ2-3	CSVRALRPPTDTQYF	TGCAGCGTCCGCGCGTTGAGACCCCCCACAGATACGCAGTATTTT
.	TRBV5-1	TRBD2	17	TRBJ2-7	CASSLPGGGYFGHEQYF	TGCGCCAGCAGCTTACCCGGGGGAGGGTACTTTGGTCACGAGCAGTACTTC
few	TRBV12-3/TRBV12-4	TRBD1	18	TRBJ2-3	CASSLWSGGQGVADTQYF	TGTGCCAGCAGTTTATGGAGTGGGGGACAGGGTGTCGCAGATACGCAGTATTTT
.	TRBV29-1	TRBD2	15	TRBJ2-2	CSVECAAGAPGELVF	TGCAGCGTTGAATGCGCCGCGGGAGCCCCCGGGGAGCTGGTTTTT
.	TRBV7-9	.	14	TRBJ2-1	CAISTTSFYNEQFF	TGTGCCATCAGCACGACCTCCTTTTACAATGAGCAGTTCTTC
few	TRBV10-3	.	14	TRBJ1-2	CAISGVRGNYGYTF	TGTGCCATCAGTGGGGTCAGGGGAAACTATGGCTACACCTTC
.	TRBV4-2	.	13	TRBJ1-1	CASSQGPREQASF	TGTGCCAGCAGCCAAGGTCCGCGGGAACAGGCTTCCTTT
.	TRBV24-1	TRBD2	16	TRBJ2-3	CATSDLLAGGTDTQYF	TGTGCCACCAGTGATCTACTAGCGGGAGGAACAGATACGCAGTATTTT
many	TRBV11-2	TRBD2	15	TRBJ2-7	CASSSTSGSHYEQYF	TGTGCCAGCAGCTCAACCAGCGGGAGTCATTACGAGCAGTACTTC
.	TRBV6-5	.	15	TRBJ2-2	CASSYDRSNIGELFF	TGTGCCAGCAGTTATGACAGATCGAACATCGGGGAGCTGTTTTTT
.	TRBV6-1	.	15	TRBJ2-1	CATSSGRDPYNEQFF	TGTGCCACCTCAAGTGGGCGGGATCCCTACAATGAGCAGTTCTTC
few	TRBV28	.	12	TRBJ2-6	CASFSGANVLTF	TGTGCCAGCTTCTCTGGGGCCAACGTCCTGACTTTC
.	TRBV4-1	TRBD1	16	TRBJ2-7	CASSQAPQGLSYEQYF	TGCGCCAGCAGCCAAGCGCCACAGGGGCTTTCCTACGAGCAGTACTTC
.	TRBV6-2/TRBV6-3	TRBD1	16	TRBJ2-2	CATLDRGRMSNGELFF	TGTGCCACGCTGGACAGGGGGCGCATGTCAAACGGGGAGCTGTTTTTT
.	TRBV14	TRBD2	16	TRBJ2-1	CARPGAGGSPGNEQFF	TGTGCCAGACCGGGGGCGGGAGGGTCTCCAGGAAATGAGCAGTTCTTC
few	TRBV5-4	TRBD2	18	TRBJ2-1	CASSSGLAGPSSYNEQFF	TGTGCCAGCAGCTCCGGACTAGCGGGACCTAGCTCCTACAATGAGCAGTTCTTC
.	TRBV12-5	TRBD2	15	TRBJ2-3	CASGSTGLVTDTQYF	TGTGCTAGTGGCTCCACGGGACTAGTTACAGATACGCAGTATTTT
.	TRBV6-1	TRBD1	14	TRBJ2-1	CASDPWTGPGEQFF	TGTGCCAGCGACCCTTGGACAGGGCCCGGTGAGCAGTTCTTC
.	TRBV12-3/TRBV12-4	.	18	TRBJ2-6	CASSRGQAQSPGANVLTF	TGTGCCAGCAGCCGCGGGCAGGCTCAGTCTCCTGGGGCCAACGTCCTGACTTTC
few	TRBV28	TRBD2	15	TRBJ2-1	CASSPVAGGLDEQFF	TGTGCCAGCAGTCCAGTAGCGGGAGGGTTGGATGAGCAGTTCTTC
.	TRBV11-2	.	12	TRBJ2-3	CASSDWAYTQYF	TGTGCCAGCAGCGATTGGGCATATACGCAGTATTTT
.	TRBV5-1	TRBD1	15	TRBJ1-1	CASSLVAGGITEAFF	TGCGCCAGCAGCTTGGTGGCAGGGGGTATCACTGAAGCTTTCTTT
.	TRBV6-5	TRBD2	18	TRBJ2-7	CASSYSFLAGGMSCEQYF	TGTGCCAGCAGTTACTCGTTCTTAGCGGGAGGGATGTCCTGCGAGCAGTACTTC